In this sample, the clone carrying this T cell receptor (beta chain) turned up many times. The CDR3 runs 15 residues. V shed 6 bases, J shed 3 bases, and the junction held 8 bases outside the gene matches. The entry originates in a study of T-cell reconstitution after alpha-beta-depleted transplantation in children. Preparation of the TCRbeta library was carried out with unique molecular identifiers. TCRdb independently ran MiXCR on the PCR reads; one entry per CDR3 protein. Here the sample spans about 200,000 distinct CDR3 sequences, roughly 6% being singletons. This chain connects TRBV12-3 or TRBV12-4 to TRBJ1-2; 9 positions agree with TRBD1. The sequencing used PBMCs, collected before TCRalphabeta/CD19-depleted stem cell transplant. This sequence originates from a girl in the first two years of life with combined immunodeficiency, due to receive a stem cell transplant. The CDR3 coding sequence is TGTGCCAGCAGCTCTGGGACAGGGTTATACTATGGCTACACCTTC. It yields the protein CASSSGTGLYYGYTF.